This TCR beta chain was observed in a study of blood T cell repertoires in COVID-19. The CDR3 spans 11 residues. The V gene's germline CDR1 is LNHDA and CDR2 SQIVND (reference sequence). Trimming took off 10 bases at V and 4 bases at J, with 10 bases between the two ends. The study recruited people aged about 18 to 95 years across approximately 24 US areas. Cohorts were determined from participant-reported clinical history. Profiling relied on immunoSEQ multiplex PCR, and the TCRdb table lists in-frame clones only, not all of them. Among 300,000 to 500,000 clones, around 87% were seen once, and the ten largest hold more than 0.9%.

V gene TRBV19 combines with J gene TRBJ1-2; D call uncertain. Sequences were obtained from PBMCs or T cells enriched from blood (not recorded which). This TCR was sampled from a woman aged 30 to 39 with acute COVID-19. The CDR3 spells CATRRVYGYTF. In DNA, the CDR3 is TGTGCCACCCGCCGGGTCTATGGCTACACCTTC. The full variable domain, completed using reference TRBV19 and TRBJ1-2, is DGGITQSPKYLFRKEGQNVTLSCEQNLNHDAMYWYRQDPGQGLRLIYYSQIVNDFQKGDIAEGYSVSREKKESFPLTVTSAQKNPTAFYLCATRRVYGYTFGSGTRLTVV.